This T cell receptor (beta chain) was captured in a study of blood T cell repertoires in COVID-19. Repertoires were generated with immunoSEQ multiplex PCR, while TCRdb's copy carries only in-frame clones and drops some. Of around 320,000 clones listed, about 91% were seen once; the top ten hold under 8%. The CDR3 length is 15 residues. In germline, CDR1 is SGHKS, CDR2 YYEKEE (reference sequence). With 0 bases removed from V and 2 bases from J, the gap between germline ends came to 12 bases. The sequence derives from a woman younger than 45 who had recovered from COVID-19. The specimen sequenced was peripheral blood. The chain joins TRBV5-5 to TRBJ2-7; D remains unclear. The CDR3 bases are TGTGCCAGCAGCTTGGTTCTTTCAGGTACCTACGAGCAGTACTTC. This codes for CASSLVLSGTYEQYF.